This passage covers 4 T cell receptor beta chains from one sample sequenced in a study of radiation and T cells in renal cell carcinoma. Time point specified: blood 2 weeks post-SBRT. Treatment noted: 15 Gy SBRT to primary tumor, nephrectomy 4 weeks later. Using immunoSEQ multiplex PCR, the repertoire was profiled, and TCRdb retains in-frame clones only, with some absent. The data contain roughly 150,000 clones, about nine tenths of them seen just once; the ten biggest clones take up over 10%. The sequences come from blood, collected from a patient whose treatment included radiotherapy and nephrectomy. The source is a woman between 50 and 59 years old with renal cell carcinoma.

In this sample, this clone turned up a few times. The CDR3 DNA reads as TGTGCCAGTAGTATAGGGGGTAGCGGGGGTACGGATACGCAGTATTTT. This encodes CASSIGGSGGTDTQYF. The chain uses TRBV19 and TRBJ2-3; 9 nucleotides match TRBD2. The trim removed 1 base at V and 6 bases at J, leaving 8 bases unmatched. CDR1 LNHDA and CDR2 SQIVND come from the germline V gene (reference sequence). The length of the CDR3 is 16 residues.

This chain links TRBV7-9 with TRBJ1-6; 8 bases line up with TRBD1. Per the germline V gene, CDR1 is SEHNR and CDR2 is FQNEAQ (reference sequence). The CDR3 is made up of 16 amino acids. V lost 5 bases and J lost 8; bases outside the gene matches: 11. The chain's CDR3 is CASSRDPGQGDSPLHF. The CDR3 coding sequence is TGTGCCAGCAGCCGGGATCCAGGACAGGGCGATTCACCCCTCCACTTT. The whole variable domain, filled in from reference TRBV7-9 and TRBJ1-6, reads DTGVSQNPRHKITKRGQNVTFRCDPISEHNRLYWYRQTLGQGPEFLTYFQNEAQLEKSRLLSDRFSAERPKGSFSTLEIQRTEQGDSAMYLCASSRDPGQGDSPLHFGNGTRLTVT.

The chain carries TRBV5-1 and TRBJ1-2; D is undetermined. Trimming took off 0 bases at V and 0 bases at J, with 9 bases between the two ends. The CDR3 loop spans 15 amino acids. Germline V gene data show CDR1 as SGHRS and CDR2 as YFSETQ. The CDR3 sequence: CASSLAPPPNYGYTF. The DNA for the CDR3 is TGCGCCAGCAGCTTGGCGCCGCCTCCTAACTATGGCTACACCTTC.

This clone was observed once. The rearrangement links TRBV29-1 to TRBJ1-4; 8 bases agree with TRBD1. Germline lookup yields CDR1 SQVTM and CDR2 ANQGSEA. The CDR3 runs 13 residues. With 6 bases clipped from V and 3 bases from J, the junction kept 3 bases outside the gene matches. The chain's CDR3 is CSVPGQANEKLFF. CDR3 coding DNA: TGCAGCGTCCCGGGACAGGCTAATGAAAAACTGTTTTTT.